Following are 20 T cell receptor beta chains from one sample sequenced in a study of blood T cell repertoires in COVID-19. Using immunoSEQ multiplex PCR, the repertoire was profiled, and TCRdb retains in-frame clones only, with some absent. The table includes 180,000 or so clones, around 80% detected once. Sequences were obtained from peripheral blood. These receptors were obtained from an elderly woman with active or convalescent COVID-19.

The V and J genes are TRBV3-1 (or the pseudogene TRBV3-2) and TRBJ1-3, with a tentative D call TRBD1 (6 bases). Germline assignment: CDR1 LGHDT and CDR2 YNNKEL (reference sequence). This CDR3 comprises 15 residues. With 5 bases removed from V and 4 bases from J, the gap between germline ends came to 15 bases. CDR3 in amino acids: CASSDPGVSGNTIYF. The DNA for the CDR3 is TGTGCCAGCAGCGACCCAGGGGTCTCCGGAAACACCATATATTTT.

This clone was seen a handful of times. The V and J genes are TRBV2 and TRBJ1-1; 8 nucleotides match TRBD1. The germline CDR1 and CDR2 sequences are SNHLY and FYNNEI. Losses at the gene ends were 3 bases for V and 6 bases for J; bases not matched to a gene: 0. CDR3 length equals 12 residues. The CDR3 loop reads CASSDRGPEAFF. The CDR3 DNA reads TGTGCCAGCAGTGACAGGGGGCCTGAAGCTTTCTTT.

The chain employs TRBV9 and TRBJ2-2; D not certain. The germline V and J ends were trimmed by 0 bases and 11 bases, with 11 bases remaining between them. Germline-derived CDR1 and CDR2 are SGDLS and YYNGEE. This CDR3 comprises 13 residues. The CDR3 region has the DNA TGTGCCAGCAGCGTAGCAAGTAGAGGAGAGCTGTTTTTT. It codes for CASSVASRGELFF.

The V call is TRBV12-3 or TRBV12-4, the J call TRBJ1-2, with D tentatively TRBD1 (5 bases). The CDR3 spans 12 residues. Deletions cut 3 bases from V and 7 bases from J, with 9 bases between. CDR3 sequence reads: CASSLGQTGYTF. CDR3 nucleotide sequence: TGTGCCAGCAGTTTGGGGCAGACTGGCTACACCTTC.

This chain links TRBV21-1 with TRBJ2-7; TRBD1, the table's D call, was not compared with the DNA. TRBV21-1 represents a pseudogene. The CDR3 extends over 14 amino acids. CDR3 DNA: TGTGCCAGCAGCAAAGGGGGACAGGGTGCCGAGCAGTACTTC. Amino acid sequence: CASSKGGQGAEQYF.

The genes are TRBV5-6 and TRBJ2-3; 7 nucleotides match TRBD2. J gave up 2 bases and V 0 bases, and 6 bases lay outside the gene matches. Germline values: CDR1 SGHDT, CDR2 YYEEEE. The CDR3 has 16 residues. In nucleotides, the CDR3 is TGTGCCAGCAGCTTGGACAGCGGGGCTAACACAGATACGCAGTATTTT. Amino acid sequence: CASSLDSGANTDTQYF.

In the case of this clone: Different DNA sequences within this sample yield the same CDR3. The genes are TRBV19 and TRBJ2-3; D gene ambiguous. Trimming shortened V by 1 base and J by 1 base, and 3 bases separated the two germline ends. Germline V gene sequence: CDR1 LNHDA, CDR2 SQIVND (reference sequence). The CDR3 is 13 amino acids. CDR3 coding DNA: TGTGCCAGTAGTATAGCGGGCACAGATACGCAGTATTTT. As protein: CASSIAGTDTQYF.

This clone was seen a handful of times. CDR3 loop: CASSLGAASPLHF. The DNA for the CDR3 is TGTGCCAGCAGTTTAGGGGCTGCATCACCCCTCCACTTT. This sequence joins TRBV27 and TRBJ1-6; D might be TRBD1 (5 bases). This CDR3 is 13 amino acids long. Trimming took off 2 bases at V and 10 bases at J, with 9 bases between the two ends. Germline V gene sequence: CDR1 MNHEY, CDR2 SMNVEV (reference sequence).

CDR3 in amino acids: CASSQGTGLNTEAFF. The CDR3 DNA is TGTGCCAGCAGCCAAGGGACAGGTTTGAACACTGAAGCTTTCTTT. The chain is built from TRBV3-1 (or the pseudogene TRBV3-2) and TRBJ1-1; TRBD1 aligns across 7 bases. The germline CDR1 and CDR2 sequences are LGHDT and YNNKEL (reference sequence). The CDR3 is made up of 15 amino acids. J was trimmed by 0 bases and V by 1 base; bases with no gene match: 2.

The chain joins TRBV27 to TRBJ1-1; 7 positions match TRBD1. The J segment lost 7 bases and the V segment lost 4 bases, leaving 12 bases of the junction unmatched. This CDR3 has 15 residues. CDR1 MNHEY and CDR2 SMNVEV come from the germline V gene (reference sequence). The CDR3 DNA follows: TGTGCCAGCAGTTCAGACCAGACAGGGTCGGGTGAAGCTTTCTTT. It yields the protein CASSSDQTGSGEAFF.

This clone has only a few counts. The chain has TRBV10-3 and TRBJ2-1; D is undetermined. Trimming took 2 bases from V and 10 from J, leaving 9 bases between them. Germline assignment: CDR1 ENHRY and CDR2 SYGVKD. This CDR3 has 12 amino acids. CDR3 nucleotides: TGTGCCATCAGTGAGAGCGCCCGCGAGCAGTTCTTC. Its protein is CAISESAREQFF.

The chain links TRBV5-1 to TRBJ2-3; 10 bases are a match to TRBD2. V dropped 1 base and J dropped 0; count of bases not matched to a gene: 2. CDR1 is SGHRS, CDR2 YFSETQ, per germline. The CDR3 runs 16 residues. CDR3 sequence: CASSLSSGGSTDTQYF. The CDR3 nucleotides are TGCGCCAGCAGCTTGTCTAGCGGGGGTAGCACAGATACGCAGTATTTT.

This sequence joins TRBV10-2 and TRBJ1-1, with TRBD1 matching 7 bases. Germline CDR1 reads WSHSY; CDR2 reads SAAADI. The CDR3 totals 18 residues. After removal of 2 bases from V and 0 bases from J, the junction contained 12 bases not matched to a gene. CDR3 region: CASSEPRDRQGMNTEAFF. CDR3 DNA: TGCGCCAGCAGTGAGCCCCGCGATCGACAGGGCATGAACACTGAAGCTTTCTTT.

This clone was detected a few times. The rearrangement links TRBV10-3 to TRBJ2-7, with 9 bases identical to TRBD1. With 8 bases clipped from V and 6 bases from J, the junction kept 5 bases outside the gene matches. Germline-derived CDR1 and CDR2 are ENHRY and SYGVKD. The CDR3 totals 12 residues. CDR3 nucleotide sequence: TGTGCCATCGGGGACAGGGCCTCCGAGCAGTACTTC. It is translated as CAIGDRASEQYF.

A single count supports this clone. The chain recombines TRBV5-1 with TRBJ2-7; 7 positions agree with TRBD2. CDR1 and CDR2 (germline): SGHRS, YFSETQ. This CDR3 region has 15 residues. V lost 4 bases to trimming and J lost 6 bases; unmatched junction nucleotides: 13. The CDR3 protein is CASSPGGTVVVEQYF. CDR3 sequence (DNA): TGCGCCAGCAGCCCGGGGGGAACCGTGGTGGTCGAGCAGTACTTC.

The chain is built from TRBV5-1 and TRBJ2-1; 7 bases agree with TRBD2. The CDR3 has 15 residues. Germline V CDR1 and CDR2: SGHRS, YFSETQ. Trimming cost V 5 bases and J 9 bases; bases outside gene matches: 14. Here the CDR3 DNA reads TGCGCCAGCAGGTCGCGGGACTACACAACGGGTGAGCAGTTCTTC. This translates into CASRSRDYTTGEQFF.

V and J are TRBV19 and TRBJ2-2; tentative D call: TRBD1 (6 bases). Germline CDR1 is LNHDA and CDR2 is SQIVND (reference sequence). Between the trimmed V and J ends, which lost 2 bases and 6 bases, there was a span of 7 bases. The CDR3 is 13 residues long. CDR3: CASSINRAGELFF. CDR3 bases: TGTGCCAGTAGTATAAACAGGGCCGGGGAGCTGTTTTTT.

The chain couples TRBV10-3 to TRBJ1-1; D may be TRBD1 (5 bases). This CDR3 has 14 amino acids. Germline V gene data show CDR1 as ENHRY and CDR2 as SYGVKD. The ends were cut back, 4 bases at V and 1 base at J, with 10 bases in the middle. The CDR3 is CAISGPTGNTEAFF. The CDR3 bases are TGTGCCATCAGTGGCCCAACAGGGAACACTGAAGCTTTCTTT.

A word on this clone: The identical CDR3 is also encoded by other nucleotide sequences in the sample. This chain links TRBV5-1 with TRBJ1-2; D may be TRBD1 (6 bases). Trimming cost V 0 bases and J 6 bases, with 9 bases left between them. CDR3 size: 13 residues. CDR1 and CDR2 (germline): SGHRS, YFSETQ. As DNA, the CDR3 is TGCGCCAGCAGCTTGGGGTCAGGGGATGGCTACACCTTC. Protein sequence: CASSLGSGDGYTF. The full variable domain, rest sourced from reference TRBV5-1 and TRBJ1-2, is KAGVTQTPRYLIKTRGQQVTLSCSPISGHRSVSWYQQTPGQGLQFLFEYFSETQRNKGNFPGRFSGRQFSNSRSEMNVSTLELGDSALYLCASSLGSGDGYTFGSGTRLTVV.

The table lists this clone with a few counts. The chain combines TRBV30 with TRBJ1-1; D call uncertain. Germline CDR1 reads GTSNPN; CDR2 reads SVGIG (reference sequence). Trimming removed 0 bases from V and 5 bases from J, with 10 bases in between. The CDR3 contains 13 residues. CDR3 sequence (DNA): TGTGCCTGGAGTGTACGGGGAGGGACTGAAGCTTTCTTT. Translated: CAWSVRGGTEAFF.